The present T cell receptor beta chain was sequenced within a study of OX40 agonist ivuxolimab in advanced cancers. V was trimmed by 6 bases and J by 5 bases, leaving 16 bases between them. Per germline, CDR1 MDHEN and CDR2 SYDVKM. The length of the CDR3 is 14 residues. The protocol was immunoSEQ multiplex PCR, while the TCRdb copy is restricted to in-frame clones and leaves out a portion. The sample holds 70,000 to 90,000 clones, 86% seen once. The chain carries TRBV28 and TRBJ1-2; weak D call: TRBD1 (6 bases). The TCR comes from an adult with an advanced solid tumor such as melanoma, head and neck, liver or kidney cancer. The input for sequencing was CD4+ or CD8+ T cells sorted from blood, taken in a trial of the OX40 agonist ivuxolimab. The CDR3 DNA reads as TGTGCCAGCAGCCCGGCAGGGGCTAGATATGGCTACACCTTC. It codes for CASSPAGARYGYTF.